This T cell receptor beta chain was obtained from a study of cytomegalovirus exposure and HLA in healthy donors. Germline assignment: CDR1 SGDLS and CDR2 YYNGEE. The CDR3 sequence is 14 residues long. Trimming left V 6 bases short and J 0 bases short, with 12 bases between. Assay: immunoSEQ multiplex PCR; the TCRdb copy retains only in-frame clones and omits some. Among 300,000 to 350,000 clones listed, approximately 86% were seen once. This receptor was taken from a young man in good health and CMV-seronegative. Sequencing used PBMCs. The chain combines TRBV9 with TRBJ1-1; D perhaps matches TRBD1 (5 bases). CDR3 sequence: CASTRGTVNTEAFF. CDR3 nucleotides: TGTGCCAGCACCCGGGGGACGGTGAACACTGAAGCTTTCTTT. The full variable domain, in which reference TRBV9 and TRBJ1-1 provide the parts outside the CDR3, is DSGVTQTPKHLITATGQRVTLRCSPRSGDLSVYWYQQSLDQGLQFLIQYYNGEERAKGNILERFSAQQFPDLHSELNLSSLELGDSALYFCASTRGTVNTEAFFGQGTRLTVV.